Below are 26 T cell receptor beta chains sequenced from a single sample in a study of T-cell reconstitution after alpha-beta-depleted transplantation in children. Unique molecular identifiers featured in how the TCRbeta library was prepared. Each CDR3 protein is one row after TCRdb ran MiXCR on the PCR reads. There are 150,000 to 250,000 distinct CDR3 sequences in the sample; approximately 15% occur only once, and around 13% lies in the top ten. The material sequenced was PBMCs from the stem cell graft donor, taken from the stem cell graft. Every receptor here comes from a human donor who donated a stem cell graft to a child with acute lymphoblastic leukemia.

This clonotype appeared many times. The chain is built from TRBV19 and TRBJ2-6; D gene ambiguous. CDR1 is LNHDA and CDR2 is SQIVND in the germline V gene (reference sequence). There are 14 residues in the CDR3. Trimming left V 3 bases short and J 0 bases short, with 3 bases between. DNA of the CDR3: TGTGCCAGTAGTATCTACTCTGGGGCCAACGTCCTGACTTTC. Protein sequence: CASSIYSGANVLTF. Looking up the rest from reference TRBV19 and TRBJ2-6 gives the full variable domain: DGGITQSPKYLFRKEGQNVTLSCEQNLNHDAMYWYRQDPGQGLRLIYYSQIVNDFQKGDIAEGYSVSREKKESFPLTVTSAQKNPTAFYLCASSIYSGANVLTFGAGSRLTVL.

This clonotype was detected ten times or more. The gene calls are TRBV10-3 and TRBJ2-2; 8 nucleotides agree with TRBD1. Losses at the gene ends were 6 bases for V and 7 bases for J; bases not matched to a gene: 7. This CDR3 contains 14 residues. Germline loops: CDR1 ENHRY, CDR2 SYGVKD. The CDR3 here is CAIRRTGIDGELFF. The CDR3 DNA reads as TGTGCCATCAGAAGGACAGGGATCGACGGGGAGCTGTTTTTT.

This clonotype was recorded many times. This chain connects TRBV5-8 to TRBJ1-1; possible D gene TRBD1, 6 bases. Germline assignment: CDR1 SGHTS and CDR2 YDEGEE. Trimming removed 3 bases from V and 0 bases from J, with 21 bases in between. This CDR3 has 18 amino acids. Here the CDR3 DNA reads TGTGCCAGCAGCTCAAGACCCTCCGGACAGTACCTGAACACTGAAGCTTTCTTT. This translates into CASSSRPSGQYLNTEAFF.

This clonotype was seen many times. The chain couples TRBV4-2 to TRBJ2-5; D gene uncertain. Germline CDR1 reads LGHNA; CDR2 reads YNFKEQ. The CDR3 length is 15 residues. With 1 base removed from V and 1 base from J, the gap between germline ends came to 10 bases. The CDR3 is CASSQAKPLQETQYF. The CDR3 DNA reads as TGTGCCAGCAGCCAAGCCAAACCTCTCCAAGAGACCCAGTACTTC.

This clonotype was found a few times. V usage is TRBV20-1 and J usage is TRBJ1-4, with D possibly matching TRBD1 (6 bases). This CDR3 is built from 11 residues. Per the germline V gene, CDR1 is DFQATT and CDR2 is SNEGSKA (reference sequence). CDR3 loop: CSSQGNEKLFF. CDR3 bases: TGCAGCTCACAGGGAAATGAAAAACTGTTTTTT.

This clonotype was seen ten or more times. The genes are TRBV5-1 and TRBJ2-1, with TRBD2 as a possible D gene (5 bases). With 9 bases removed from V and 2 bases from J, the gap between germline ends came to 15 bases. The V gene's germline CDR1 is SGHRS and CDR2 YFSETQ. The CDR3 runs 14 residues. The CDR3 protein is CATRAEPAYNEQFF. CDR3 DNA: TGCGCCACCCGAGCGGAGCCTGCCTACAATGAGCAGTTCTTC.

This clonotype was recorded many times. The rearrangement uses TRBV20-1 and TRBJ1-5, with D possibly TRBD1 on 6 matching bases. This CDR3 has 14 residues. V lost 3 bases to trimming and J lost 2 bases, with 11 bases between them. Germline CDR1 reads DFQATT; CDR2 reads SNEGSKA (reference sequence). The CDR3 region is CSASKAGGNQPQHF. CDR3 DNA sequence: TGCAGTGCTAGTAAGGCAGGGGGCAATCAGCCCCAGCATTTT.

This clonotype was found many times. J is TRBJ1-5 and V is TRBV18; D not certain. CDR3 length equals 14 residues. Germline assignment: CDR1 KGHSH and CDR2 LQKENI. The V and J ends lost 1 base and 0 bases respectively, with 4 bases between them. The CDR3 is CASSPQNSNQPQHF. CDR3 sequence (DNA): TGTGCCAGCTCACCACAGAATAGCAATCAGCCCCAGCATTTT. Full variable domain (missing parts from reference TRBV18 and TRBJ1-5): NAGVMQNPRHLVRRRGQEARLRCSPMKGHSHVYWYRQLPEEGLKFMVYLQKENIIDESGMPKERFSAEFPKEGPSILRIQQVVRGDSAAYFCASSPQNSNQPQHFGDGTRLSIL.

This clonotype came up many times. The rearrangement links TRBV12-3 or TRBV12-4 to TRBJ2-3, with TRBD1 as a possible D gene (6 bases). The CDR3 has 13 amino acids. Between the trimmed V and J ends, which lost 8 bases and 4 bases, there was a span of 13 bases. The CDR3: CASGLGGPDTQYF. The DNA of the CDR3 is TGTGCCAGCGGGTTAGGGGGTCCAGATACGCAGTATTTT.

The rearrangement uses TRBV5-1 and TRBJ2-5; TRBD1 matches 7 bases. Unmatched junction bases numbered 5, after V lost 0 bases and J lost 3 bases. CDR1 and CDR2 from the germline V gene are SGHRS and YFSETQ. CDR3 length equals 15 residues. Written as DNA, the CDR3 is TGCGCCAGCAGCTTGGACGTAGGGACAGAAGAGACCCAGTACTTC. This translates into CASSLDVGTEETQYF.

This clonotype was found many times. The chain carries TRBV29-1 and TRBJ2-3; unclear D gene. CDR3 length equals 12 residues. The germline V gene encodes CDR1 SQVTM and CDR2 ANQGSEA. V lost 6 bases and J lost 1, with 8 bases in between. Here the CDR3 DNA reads TGCAGCGTCAATGGGGGCACAGATACGCAGTATTTT. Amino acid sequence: CSVNGGTDTQYF.

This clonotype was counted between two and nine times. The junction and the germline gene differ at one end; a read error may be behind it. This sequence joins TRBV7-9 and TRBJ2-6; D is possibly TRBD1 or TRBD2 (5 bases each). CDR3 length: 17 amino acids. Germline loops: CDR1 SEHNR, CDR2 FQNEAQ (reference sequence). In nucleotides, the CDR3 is TGTGCCAGCAGCTTAGGACGGGGTAGCTCTGGGGCCAACGGCCTGACTTTC. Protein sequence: CASSLGRGSSGANGLTF. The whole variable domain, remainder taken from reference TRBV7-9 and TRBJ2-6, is DTGVSQNPRHKITKRGQNVTFRCDPISEHNRLYWYRQTLGQGPEFLTYFQNEAQLEKSRLLSDRFSAERPKGSFSTLEIQRTEQGDSAMYLCASSLGRGSSGANGLTFGAGSRLTVL.

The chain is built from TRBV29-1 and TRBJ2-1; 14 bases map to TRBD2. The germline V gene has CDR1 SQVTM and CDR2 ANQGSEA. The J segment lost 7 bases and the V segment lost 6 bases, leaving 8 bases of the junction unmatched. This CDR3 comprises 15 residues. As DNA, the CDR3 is TGCAGCGTCGAGCCTCGGACTAGCGGGAGGAATGAGCAGTTCTTC. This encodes CSVEPRTSGRNEQFF.

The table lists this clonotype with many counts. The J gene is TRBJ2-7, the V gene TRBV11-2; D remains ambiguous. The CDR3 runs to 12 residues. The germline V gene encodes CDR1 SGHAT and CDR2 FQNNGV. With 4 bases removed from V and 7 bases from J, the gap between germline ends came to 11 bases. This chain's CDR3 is CASSSERSEQYF. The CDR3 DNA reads TGTGCCAGCAGCTCCGAGCGCTCTGAGCAGTACTTC.

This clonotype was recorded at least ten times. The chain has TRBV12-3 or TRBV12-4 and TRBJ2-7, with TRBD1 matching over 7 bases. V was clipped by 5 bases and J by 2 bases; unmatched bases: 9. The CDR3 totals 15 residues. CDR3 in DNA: TGTGCCAGCAGTCAACAGGGGTCTGAAACCTACGAGCAGTACTTC. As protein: CASSQQGSETYEQYF.

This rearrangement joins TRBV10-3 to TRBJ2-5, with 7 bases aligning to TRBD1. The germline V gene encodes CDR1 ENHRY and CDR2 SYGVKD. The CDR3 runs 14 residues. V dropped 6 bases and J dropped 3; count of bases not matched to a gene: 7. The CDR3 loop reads CAIRPGQQEETQYF. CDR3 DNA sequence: TGTGCCATCAGGCCGGGACAGCAAGAAGAGACCCAGTACTTC.

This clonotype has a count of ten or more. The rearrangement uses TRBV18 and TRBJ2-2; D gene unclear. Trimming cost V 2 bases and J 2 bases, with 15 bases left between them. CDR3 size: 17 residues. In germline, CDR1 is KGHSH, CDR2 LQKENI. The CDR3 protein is CASSPRPLGVNTGELFF. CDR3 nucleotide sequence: TGTGCCAGCTCACCAAGGCCATTAGGAGTAAACACCGGGGAGCTGTTTTTT.

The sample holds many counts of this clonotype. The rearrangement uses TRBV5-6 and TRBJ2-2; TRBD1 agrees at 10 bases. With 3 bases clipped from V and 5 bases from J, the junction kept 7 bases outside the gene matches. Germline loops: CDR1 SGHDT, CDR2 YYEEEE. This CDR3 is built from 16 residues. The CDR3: CASSWTGGSFTGELFF. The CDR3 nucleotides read TGTGCCAGCAGCTGGACAGGGGGTTCTTTTACCGGGGAGCTGTTTTTT.

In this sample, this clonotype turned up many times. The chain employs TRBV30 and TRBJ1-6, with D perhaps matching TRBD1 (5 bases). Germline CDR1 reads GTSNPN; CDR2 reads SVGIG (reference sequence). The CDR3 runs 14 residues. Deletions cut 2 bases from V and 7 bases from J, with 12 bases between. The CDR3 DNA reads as TGTGCCTGGAGTAGGGGAAGGCGAAATTCACCCCTCCACTTT. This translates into CAWSRGRRNSPLHF.

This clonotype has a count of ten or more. The chain's CDR3 is CAISESTSPYEQYF. The CDR3 coding sequence is TGTGCCATCAGTGAGTCTACTTCCCCCTACGAGCAGTACTTC. The rearrangement uses TRBV10-3 and TRBJ2-7; D gene unclear. V lost 0 bases, J lost 2 bases, and 8 bases lay in between. This CDR3 has 14 residues. Germline V gene lookup returns CDR1 ENHRY and CDR2 SYGVKD.

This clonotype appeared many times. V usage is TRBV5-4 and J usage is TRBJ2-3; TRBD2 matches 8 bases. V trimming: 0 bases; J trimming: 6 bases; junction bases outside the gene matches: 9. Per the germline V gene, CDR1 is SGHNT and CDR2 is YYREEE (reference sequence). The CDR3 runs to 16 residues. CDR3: CASSLVPAGDLDTQYF. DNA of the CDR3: TGTGCCAGCAGCTTGGTTCCAGCGGGAGACTTGGATACGCAGTATTTT.

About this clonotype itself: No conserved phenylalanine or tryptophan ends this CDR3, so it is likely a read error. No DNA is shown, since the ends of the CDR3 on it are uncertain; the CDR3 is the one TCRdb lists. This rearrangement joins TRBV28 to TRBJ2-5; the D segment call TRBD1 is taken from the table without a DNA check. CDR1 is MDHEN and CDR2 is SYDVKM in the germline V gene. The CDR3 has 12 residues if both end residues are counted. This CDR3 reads CASSFRTGWISI.

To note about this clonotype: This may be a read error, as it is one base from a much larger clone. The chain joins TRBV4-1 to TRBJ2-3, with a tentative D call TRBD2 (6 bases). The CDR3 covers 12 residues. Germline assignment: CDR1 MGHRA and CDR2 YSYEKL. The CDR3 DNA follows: TGCTCCAGCGGCGGGACCCCAGATACGCAGTATTTT. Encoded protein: CSSGGTPDTQYF.

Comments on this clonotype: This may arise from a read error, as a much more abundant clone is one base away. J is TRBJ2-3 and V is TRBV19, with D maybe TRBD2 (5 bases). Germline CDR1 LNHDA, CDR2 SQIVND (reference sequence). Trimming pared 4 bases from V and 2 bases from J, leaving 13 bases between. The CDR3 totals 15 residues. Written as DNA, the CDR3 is TGTGCCAGTAGTACCTCTAGCCGGTACACAGATACGCAGTATTTT. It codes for CASSTSSRYTDTQYF.

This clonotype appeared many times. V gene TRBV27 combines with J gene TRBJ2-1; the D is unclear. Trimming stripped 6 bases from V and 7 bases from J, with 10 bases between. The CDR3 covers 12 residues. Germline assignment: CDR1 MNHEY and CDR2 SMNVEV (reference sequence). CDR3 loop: CASSLGWNEQFF. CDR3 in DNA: TGTGCCAGCAGCCTGGGATGGAATGAGCAGTTCTTC.

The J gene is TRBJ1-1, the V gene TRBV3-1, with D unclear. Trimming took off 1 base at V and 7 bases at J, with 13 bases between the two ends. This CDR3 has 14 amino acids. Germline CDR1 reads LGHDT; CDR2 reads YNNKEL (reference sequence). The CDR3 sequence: CASSQGVLGLEAFF. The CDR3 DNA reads TGTGCCAGCAGCCAAGGAGTTTTAGGCCTTGAAGCTTTCTTT.